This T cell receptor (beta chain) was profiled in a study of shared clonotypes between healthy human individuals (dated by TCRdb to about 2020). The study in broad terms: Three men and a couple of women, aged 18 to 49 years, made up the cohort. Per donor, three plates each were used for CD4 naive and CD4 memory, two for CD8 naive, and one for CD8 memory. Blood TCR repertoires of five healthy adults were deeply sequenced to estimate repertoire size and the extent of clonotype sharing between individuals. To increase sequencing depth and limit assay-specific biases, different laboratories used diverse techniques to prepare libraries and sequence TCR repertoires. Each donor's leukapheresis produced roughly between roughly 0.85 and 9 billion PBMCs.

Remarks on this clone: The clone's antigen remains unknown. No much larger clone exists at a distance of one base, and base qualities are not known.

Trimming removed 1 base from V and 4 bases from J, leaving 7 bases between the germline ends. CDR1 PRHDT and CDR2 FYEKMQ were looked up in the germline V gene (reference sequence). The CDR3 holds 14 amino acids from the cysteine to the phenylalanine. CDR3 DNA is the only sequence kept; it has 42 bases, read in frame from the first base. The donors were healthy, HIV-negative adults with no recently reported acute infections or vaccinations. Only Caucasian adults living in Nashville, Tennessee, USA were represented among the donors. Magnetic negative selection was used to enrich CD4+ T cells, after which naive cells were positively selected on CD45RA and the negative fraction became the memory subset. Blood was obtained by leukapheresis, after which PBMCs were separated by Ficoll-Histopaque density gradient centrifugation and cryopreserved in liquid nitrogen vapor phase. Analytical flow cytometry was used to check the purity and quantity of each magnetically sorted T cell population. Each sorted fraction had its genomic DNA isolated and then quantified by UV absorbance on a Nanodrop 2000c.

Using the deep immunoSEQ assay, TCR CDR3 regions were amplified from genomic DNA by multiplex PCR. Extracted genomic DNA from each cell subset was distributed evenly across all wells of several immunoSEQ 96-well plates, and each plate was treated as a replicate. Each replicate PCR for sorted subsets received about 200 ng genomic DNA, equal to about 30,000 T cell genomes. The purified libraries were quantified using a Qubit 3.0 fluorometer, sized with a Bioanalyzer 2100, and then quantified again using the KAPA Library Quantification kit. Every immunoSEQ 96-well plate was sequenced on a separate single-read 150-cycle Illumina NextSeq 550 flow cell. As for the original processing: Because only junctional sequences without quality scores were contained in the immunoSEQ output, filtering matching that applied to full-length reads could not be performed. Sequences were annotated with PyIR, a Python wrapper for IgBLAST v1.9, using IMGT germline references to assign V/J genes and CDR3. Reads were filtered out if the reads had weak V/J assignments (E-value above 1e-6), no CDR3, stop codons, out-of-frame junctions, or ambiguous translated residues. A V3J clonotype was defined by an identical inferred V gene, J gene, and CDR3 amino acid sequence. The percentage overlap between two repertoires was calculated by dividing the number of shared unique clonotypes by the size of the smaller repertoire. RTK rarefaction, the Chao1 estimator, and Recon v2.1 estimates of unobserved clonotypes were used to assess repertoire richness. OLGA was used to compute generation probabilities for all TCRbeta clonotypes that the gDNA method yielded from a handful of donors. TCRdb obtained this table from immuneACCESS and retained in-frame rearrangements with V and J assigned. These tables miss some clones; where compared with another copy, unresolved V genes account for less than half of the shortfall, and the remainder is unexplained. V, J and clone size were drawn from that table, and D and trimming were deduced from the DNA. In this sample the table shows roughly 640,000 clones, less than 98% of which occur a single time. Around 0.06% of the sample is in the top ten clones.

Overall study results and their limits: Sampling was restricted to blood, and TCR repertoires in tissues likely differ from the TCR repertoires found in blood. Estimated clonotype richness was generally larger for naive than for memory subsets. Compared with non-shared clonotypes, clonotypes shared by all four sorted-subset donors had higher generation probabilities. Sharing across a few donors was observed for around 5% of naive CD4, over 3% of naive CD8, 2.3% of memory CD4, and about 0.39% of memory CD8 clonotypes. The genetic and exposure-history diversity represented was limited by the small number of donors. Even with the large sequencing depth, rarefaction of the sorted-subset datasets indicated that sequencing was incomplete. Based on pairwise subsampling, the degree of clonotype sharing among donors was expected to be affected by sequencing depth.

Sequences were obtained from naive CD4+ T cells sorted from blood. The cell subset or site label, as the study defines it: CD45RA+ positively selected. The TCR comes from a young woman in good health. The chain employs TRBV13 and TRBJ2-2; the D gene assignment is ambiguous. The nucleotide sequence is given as TGTGCCAGCAGCTTAGTTGGCTTCACCGGGGAGCTGTTTTTT. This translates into CASSLVGFTGELFF.